This T cell receptor (beta chain) was identified during a study of technical replicates of blood from a few donors. CDR1 LGHNT and CDR2 FRNRAP come from the germline V gene. The CDR3 consists of 16 residues. The V and J ends lost 0 bases and 4 bases, in that order; junction bases with no gene match: 7. Assay: immunoSEQ multiplex PCR; the TCRdb copy retains only in-frame clones and omits some. This sample yields more than 70,000 clones, of which 90% to 98% are seen a single time; under 0.2% belongs to the top ten. The chain has TRBV12-5 and TRBJ2-7; 9 nucleotides align to TRBD1. Specimen: T cells isolated from PBMCs. The receptor comes from a human donor in good health. The CDR3 reads CASGLVLGTGSYEQYF. The CDR3 DNA reads TGTGCTAGTGGTTTGGTACTGGGGACAGGGTCGTACGAGCAGTACTTC. The full variable domain, completed using reference TRBV12-5 and TRBJ2-7, is DARVTQTPRHKVTEMGQEVTMRCQPILGHNTVFWYRQTMMQGLELLAYFRNRAPLDDSGMPKDRFSAEMPDATLATLKIQPSEPRDSAVYFCASGLVLGTGSYEQYFGPGTRLTVT.